The sequence of this TCR beta chain was determined in a study of shared clonotypes between healthy human individuals. Methods used by the authors: Junction-only sequences without quality scores came from ImmunoSEQ, so filtering differed. TCRdb's table, derived via immunoSEQ multiplex PCR, lists solely in-frame clones and lacks some. That table supplies the V and J calls and clone size; D and trimming were determined from the DNA. The sample has roughly 2 million clones, roughly 95% seen once. Trimming removed 4 bases from V and 4 bases from J; junction bases left unmatched: 2. The CDR3 is made up of 14 amino acids. CDR1 is SGHVS, CDR2 FQNEAQ, per germline.

The specimen sequenced was naive CD4+ T cells sorted from blood. Subset here: CD45RA+ positively selected. The receptor comes from a man between 18 and 29 years old in good health. This chain connects TRBV7-8 to TRBJ2-2; TRBD1 matches at 8 bases. CDR3 amino acids: CASSSDRGTGELFF. DNA of the CDR3: TGTGCCAGCAGCTCCGACAGGGGCACCGGGGAGCTGTTTTTT.